This T cell receptor (beta chain) was recovered during a study of blood T cell repertoires in COVID-19. Turning to the study itself: In each case, the material was cDNA or gDNA derived from T cells, B-cell-depleted T cells, or PBMCs.

The CDR3 spans 12 residues. Germline V lookup: CDR1 SGHRS, CDR2 YFSETQ. With 4 bases removed from V and 8 bases from J, the gap between germline ends came to 10 bases. The repertoire was sequenced with immunoSEQ multiplex PCR; TCRdb's copy has only in-frame clones and lacks some. The table lists 120,000 or so clones, about 92% of them singletons. Source material: peripheral blood. The clonotype originates from a man aged 50 or older with active COVID-19. J is TRBJ2-4 and V is TRBV5-1, with D possibly matching TRBD2 (6 bases). CDR3 DNA: TGCGCCAGCAGCGCGACTAGGGACATTCAGTACTTC. Translation gives CASSATRDIQYF.